These T cell receptor beta chains were read from a single sample in a study of regulatory T cells in long-lasting Graves disease. MiXCR, applied by TCRdb to the multiplex PCR reads, yields one record per CDR3 protein. The sample shows under 350,000 distinct CDR3 sequences, 22% of them seen only once. Sequencing was performed on peripheral blood mononuclear cells (PBMCs), taken when the disease was refractory, from a patient treated with antithyroid drugs. The receptors derive from a female donor with Graves disease. Both conserved end residues are trimmed from each CDR3. A D gene is named only where the DNA matches it firmly. Expanded clones are given a class, and other clones once, few, many or no size at all.

V: TRBV12-3/TRBV12-4
D: NA
length: 13
J: TRBJ2-2
size: NA
CDR3: ASQFTSGPTGELF

V: TRBV28
D: NA
length: 10
J: TRBJ2-1
size: NA
CDR3: ASGINYNEQF

V: TRBV19
D: NA
length: 14
J: TRBJ1-5
size: NA
CDR3: ASSIDRGGGAQPQH

V: TRBV2
D: NA
length: 11
J: TRBJ2-2
size: many
CDR3: ASSDPGPGELF

V: TRBV30
D: NA
length: 12
J: TRBJ2-7
size: many
CDR3: AWKGGDWSYEQY

V: TRBV19
D: NA
length: 14
J: TRBJ1-2
size: NA
CDR3: ASSRAGQPSNYGYT

V: TRBV27
D: NA
length: 11
J: TRBJ2-7
size: NA
CDR3: ASRPDFHYEQY

V: TRBV10-3
D: NA
length: 13
J: TRBJ1-4
size: many
CDR3: AISESDGINEKLF

V: TRBV18
D: NA
length: 13
J: TRBJ1-4
size: many
CDR3: ASSQRDTLNEKLF

V: TRBV7-6
D: TRBD1
length: 13
J: TRBJ2-5
size: NA
CDR3: ASSLRTGGSETQY

V: TRBV2
D: TRBD1
length: 13
J: TRBJ1-1
size: many
CDR3: ASSTGQGATTEAF

V: TRBV28
D: TRBD2
length: 13
J: TRBJ2-5
size: many
CDR3: ASSFWSGRAETQY

V: TRBV4-1
D: NA
length: 12
J: TRBJ2-5
size: few
CDR3: ASSPLRGGGTQY

V: TRBV3-1
D: TRBD2
length: 13
J: TRBJ2-3
size: NA
CDR3: ASSRLAGVGDTQY

V: TRBV5-1
D: NA
length: 12
J: TRBJ2-1
size: NA
CDR3: ASTPVPRHNEQF

V: TRBV12-3/TRBV12-4
D: TRBD1
length: 14
J: TRBJ2-2
size: NA
CDR3: ASDGGQVGVPGELF

V: TRBV6-9
D: NA
length: 16
J: TRBJ2-2
size: NA
CDR3: ASSYAFGTRGNTGELF

V: TRBV18
D: NA
length: 12
J: TRBJ1-1
size: few
CDR3: ASSPPGRQAEAF

V: TRBV28
D: NA
length: 13
J: TRBJ2-7
size: many
CDR3: ASSFVRAGPYEQY

V: TRBV28
D: TRBD1
length: 9
J: TRBJ1-4
size: NA
CDR3: ASSTGVELF

V: TRBV28
D: NA
length: 12
J: TRBJ1-5
size: many
CDR3: ASSLIGSNQPQH

V: TRBV2
D: NA
length: 11
J: TRBJ1-5
size: once
CDR3: ATRDEIGQPQH

V: TRBV30
D: NA
length: 12
J: TRBJ2-7
size: NA
CDR3: AWSVGNLDYEQY

V: TRBV7-2
D: NA
length: 12
J: TRBJ2-5
size: many
CDR3: ASSFSGAEETQY

V: TRBV7-7
D: TRBD2
length: 14
J: TRBJ2-2
size: few
CDR3: ASSSGLAGGGGELF

V: TRBV19
D: TRBD1
length: 13
J: TRBJ2-5
size: NA
CDR3: ASSISGRGHETQY

V: TRBV29-1
D: TRBD2
length: 11
J: TRBJ2-7
size: once
CDR3: SAGTSGSYEQY

V: TRBV7-2
D: TRBD2
length: 12
J: TRBJ2-7
size: many
CDR3: ASSSLAGVYEQY

V: TRBV6-5
D: NA
length: 14
J: TRBJ2-7
size: many
CDR3: ASSYIGPSQGNEQY

V: TRBV5-1
D: TRBD1
length: 13
J: TRBJ2-7
size: few
CDR3: ASSGTQGGEDEQY

V: TRBV7-9
D: NA
length: 7
J: TRBJ2-5
size: few
CDR3: ATSVTQY

V: TRBV27
D: TRBD2
length: 10
J: TRBJ2-7
size: NA
CDR3: ASSTSGIEQY

V: TRBV7-2
D: TRBD1
length: 13
J: TRBJ1-3
size: NA
CDR3: ASSPDRGIWDTIY

V: TRBV2
D: TRBD2
length: 12
J: TRBJ2-1
size: few
CDR3: ASSTNPGLVAPF

V: TRBV28
D: NA
length: 12
J: TRBJ2-2
size: NA
CDR3: ASSPGHVTGELF

V: TRBV20-1
D: NA
length: 11
J: TRBJ2-7
size: NA
CDR3: SARERHLYEQY

V: TRBV7-2
D: TRBD1
length: 11
J: TRBJ1-2
size: many
CDR3: ASTSGQAYGYT

V: TRBV19
D: NA
length: 13
J: TRBJ1-3
size: few
CDR3: ASSPGTASGNTIY

V: TRBV6-1
D: NA
length: 14
J: TRBJ1-1
size: many
CDR3: ASSEGGRGFGTEAF

V: TRBV5-6
D: NA
length: 12
J: TRBJ1-2
size: many
CDR3: ASSLGAPRHGYT

V: TRBV25-1
D: TRBD2
length: 12
J: TRBJ2-5
size: NA
CDR3: ASSERENQETQY

V: TRBV12-3/TRBV12-4
D: NA
length: 9
J: TRBJ1-3
size: few
CDR3: ASSRGDTIY

V: TRBV7-3
D: NA
length: 11
J: TRBJ2-6
size: NA
CDR3: ASSIRGSNVLT

V: TRBV18
D: NA
length: 11
J: TRBJ1-1
size: many
CDR3: ASSPVMNTEAF

V: TRBV3-1
D: NA
length: 9
J: TRBJ1-2
size: many
CDR3: ASSRNYGYT

V: TRBV10-3
D: TRBD1
length: 13
J: TRBJ2-7
size: NA
CDR3: AISGLAGGIDEQY

V: TRBV5-1
D: NA
length: 14
J: TRBJ2-1
size: NA
CDR3: ASSSLRDSSYNEQF

V: TRBV11-2
D: NA
length: 15
J: TRBJ1-1
size: few
CDR3: ASSLFPGAGMNTEAF

V: TRBV6-1
D: NA
length: 13
J: TRBJ1-4
size: few
CDR3: ASRTVEATNEKLF

V: TRBV7-2
D: NA
length: 16
J: TRBJ2-2
size: NA
CDR3: ASSLGRQVLANTGELF

V: TRBV5-1
D: NA
length: 14
J: TRBJ2-1
size: NA
CDR3: ASSLNSANPYNEQF

V: TRBV7-2
D: TRBD2
length: 13
J: TRBJ2-7
size: many
CDR3: ASSSGLAGGDEQY

V: TRBV4-1
D: TRBD2
length: 15
J: TRBJ2-5
size: NA
CDR3: ASSQDWTSGRQETQY

V: TRBV12-3/TRBV12-4
D: NA
length: 13
J: TRBJ2-3
size: NA
CDR3: ASSFGTVSTDTQY

V: TRBV27
D: TRBD2
length: 12
J: TRBJ2-1
size: NA
CDR3: ASKVGSGSGEQF

V: TRBV30
D: NA
length: 13
J: TRBJ2-3
size: few
CDR3: AWRAGIGSADTQY

V: TRBV9
D: NA
length: 14
J: TRBJ1-1
size: NA
CDR3: ASSVATLGDNTEAF

V: TRBV30
D: NA
length: 11
J: TRBJ1-2
size: many
CDR3: AWSGPLEGGYT

V: TRBV20-1
D: TRBD2
length: 15
J: TRBJ2-1
size: NA
CDR3: SARALQTSGRSNEQF